This note documents a single T cell receptor (beta chain) sequence. Its antigen is not known. The data originate from a study of PD-L1 blockade in urothelial cancer. Background on the study: After treatment start, blood was analyzed at 3 weeks (second dose) and at 6 weeks. A median of 141,255 T cells was found in the blood samples.

Sample time point: peripheral blood 6 weeks after treatment start. Sequencing was performed with immunoSEQ multiplex PCR; in TCRdb, only in-frame clones are kept and a portion is missing. The sample holds 45,000 to 55,000 clones, 86% seen once. Study-level findings and limits: Pretreatment TCR clonality in blood under the median foretold superior survival.

This TCR derives from a man between 60 and 70 years old with urothelial cancer. The material sequenced was PBMCs, taken around atezolizumab (anti-PD-L1) treatment.

The CDR3 loop is CASSSRGDASETQYF. The CDR3, as DNA: TGTGCCAGCAGCTCGCGGGGGGACGCCAGTGAGACCCAGTACTTC. This chain connects TRBV7-3 to TRBJ2-5; 8 positions match TRBD2. This CDR3 contains 15 residues. Looked up from germline, CDR1 is SGHTA and CDR2 is FQGTGA. Trimming took 4 bases from V and 5 from J; bases not matched to a gene: 9.